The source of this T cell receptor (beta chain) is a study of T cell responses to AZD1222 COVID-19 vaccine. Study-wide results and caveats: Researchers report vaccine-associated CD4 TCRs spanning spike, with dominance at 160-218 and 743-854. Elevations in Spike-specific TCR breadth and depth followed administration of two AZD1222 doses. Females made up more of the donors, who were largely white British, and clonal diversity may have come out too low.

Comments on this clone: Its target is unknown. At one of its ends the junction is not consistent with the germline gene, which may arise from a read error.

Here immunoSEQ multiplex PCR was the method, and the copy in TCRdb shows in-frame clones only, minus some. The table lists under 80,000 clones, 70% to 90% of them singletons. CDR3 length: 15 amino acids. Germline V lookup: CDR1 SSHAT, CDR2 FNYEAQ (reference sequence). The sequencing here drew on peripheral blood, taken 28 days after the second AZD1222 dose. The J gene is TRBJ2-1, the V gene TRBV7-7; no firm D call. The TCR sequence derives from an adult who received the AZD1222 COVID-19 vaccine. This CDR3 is CASSLWPGLYNEQFF. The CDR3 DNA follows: TGTGCTAGCAGCTTATGGCCTGGCTTGTACAATGAGCAGTTCTTC.